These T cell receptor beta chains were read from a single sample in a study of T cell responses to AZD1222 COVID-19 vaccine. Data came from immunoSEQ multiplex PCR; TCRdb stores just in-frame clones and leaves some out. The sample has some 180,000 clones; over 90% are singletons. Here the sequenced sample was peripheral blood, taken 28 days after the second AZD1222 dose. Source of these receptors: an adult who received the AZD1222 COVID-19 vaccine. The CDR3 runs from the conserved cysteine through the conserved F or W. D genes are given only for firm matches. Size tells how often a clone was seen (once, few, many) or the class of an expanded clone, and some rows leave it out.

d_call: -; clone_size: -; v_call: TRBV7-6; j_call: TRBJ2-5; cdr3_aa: CASSLAADSQETQYF; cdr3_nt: TGTGCCAGCAGCTTAGCGGCCGACAGTCAAGAGACCCAGTACTTC
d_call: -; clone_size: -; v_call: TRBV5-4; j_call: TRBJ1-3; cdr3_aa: CASSLVGSGNTIYF; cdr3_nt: TGTGCCAGCAGCTTGGTAGGGTCTGGAAACACCATATATTTT
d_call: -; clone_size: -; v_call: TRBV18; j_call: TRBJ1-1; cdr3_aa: CASSPSLGTEAFF; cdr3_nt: TGTGCCAGCTCACCAAGCTTGGGGACTGAAGCTTTCTTT
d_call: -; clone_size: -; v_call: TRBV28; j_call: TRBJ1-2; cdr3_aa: CASSFQGRGGYTF; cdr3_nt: TGTGCCAGCAGTTTTCAGGGGAGAGGCGGCTACACCTTC
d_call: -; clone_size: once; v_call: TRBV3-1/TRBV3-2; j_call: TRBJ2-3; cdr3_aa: CASSGGPPDTQYF; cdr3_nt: TGTGCCAGCAGCGGGGGGCCCCCAGATACGCAGTATTTT
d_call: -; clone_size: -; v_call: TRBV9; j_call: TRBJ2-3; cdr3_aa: CASGLETTDTQYF; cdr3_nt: TGTGCCAGCGGATTGGAGACCACAGATACGCAGTATTTT
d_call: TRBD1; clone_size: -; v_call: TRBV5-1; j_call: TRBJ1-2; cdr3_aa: CASSLAGGQGTNYGYTF; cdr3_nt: TGCGCCAGCAGCTTGGCCGGGGGACAGGGCACTAACTATGGCTACACCTTC
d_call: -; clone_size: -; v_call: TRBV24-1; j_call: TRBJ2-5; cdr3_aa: CATSVQGKETQYF; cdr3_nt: TGTGCCACCAGTGTACAGGGAAAAGAGACCCAGTACTTC
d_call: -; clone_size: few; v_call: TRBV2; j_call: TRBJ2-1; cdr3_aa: CASSDWTPRNNEQFF; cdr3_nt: TGTGCCAGCAGTGATTGGACGCCCCGCAACAATGAGCAGTTCTTC
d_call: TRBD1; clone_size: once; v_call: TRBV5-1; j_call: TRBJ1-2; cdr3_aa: CASSATGDNYGYTF; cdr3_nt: TGCGCCAGCAGCGCAACAGGGGACAACTATGGCTACACCTTC
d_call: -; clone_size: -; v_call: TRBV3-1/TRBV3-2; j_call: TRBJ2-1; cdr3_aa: CASSHHKADSYNEQFF; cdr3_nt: TGTGCCAGCAGCCATCACAAAGCGGACTCCTACAATGAGCAGTTCTTC
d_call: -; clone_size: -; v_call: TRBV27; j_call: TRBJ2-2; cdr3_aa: CASSLLGVNTGELFF; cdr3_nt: TGTGCCAGCAGCCTCCTCGGGGTGAATACCGGGGAGCTGTTTTTT
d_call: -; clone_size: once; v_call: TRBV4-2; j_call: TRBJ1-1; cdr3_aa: CASSQEIGTQNTEAFF; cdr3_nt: TGTGCCAGCAGCCAAGAGATCGGGACACAAAACACTGAAGCTTTCTTT
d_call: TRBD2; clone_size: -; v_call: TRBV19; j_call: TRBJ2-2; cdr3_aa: CASSIGGRGTGELFF; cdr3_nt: TGTGCCAGTAGTATTGGCGGGAGAGGAACCGGGGAGCTGTTTTTT
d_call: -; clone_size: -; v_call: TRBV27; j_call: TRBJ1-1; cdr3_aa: CASSFLGSAEAFF; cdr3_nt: TGTGCCAGCAGTTTTTTGGGCAGCGCTGAAGCTTTCTTT
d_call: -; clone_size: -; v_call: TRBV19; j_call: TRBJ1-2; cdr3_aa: CATALDPTDYGYTF; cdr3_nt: TGTGCCACCGCATTAGATCCAACGGACTATGGCTACACCTTC
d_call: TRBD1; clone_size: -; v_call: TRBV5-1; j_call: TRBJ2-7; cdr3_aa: CASSLGQGNEQYF; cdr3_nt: TGCGCCAGCAGCCTCGGACAGGGGAACGAGCAGTACTTC
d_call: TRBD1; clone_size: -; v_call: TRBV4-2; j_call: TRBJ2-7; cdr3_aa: CASSRGQESYEQYF; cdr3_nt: TGTGCCAGCAGCCGCGGACAGGAATCCTACGAGCAGTACTTC
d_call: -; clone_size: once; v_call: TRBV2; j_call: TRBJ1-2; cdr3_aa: CASSGEGSGYTF; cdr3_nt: TGTGCCAGCAGTGGAGAGGGGTCGGGCTACACCTTC
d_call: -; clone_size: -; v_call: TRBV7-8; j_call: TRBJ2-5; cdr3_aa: CASSLGVRGEGHQETQYF; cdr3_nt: TGTGCCAGCAGCTTAGGGGTCCGGGGAGAGGGGCACCAAGAGACCCAGTACTTC
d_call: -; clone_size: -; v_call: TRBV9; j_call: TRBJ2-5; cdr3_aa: CASSRMGEETQYF; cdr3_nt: TGTGCCAGCAGCCGGATGGGTGAGGAGACCCAGTACTTC